Listed below are T cell receptor beta chains from one sample, sequenced in a study of T cell responses to AZD1222 COVID-19 vaccine. Profiling relied on immunoSEQ multiplex PCR, and the TCRdb table lists in-frame clones only, not all of them. The data contain 150,000 to 200,000 clones, over 80% of them singletons. This material consisted of peripheral blood, taken on day 0 of AZD1222 vaccination. The receptors derive from an adult in good health. The CDR3 runs from the conserved cysteine through the conserved F or W. Each record gives: D gene, CDR3 length, V gene, J gene, CDR3 protein, CDR3 DNA. A D gene is named only where the DNA matches it firmly.

D: TRBD1
length: 15
V: TRBV5-1
J: TRBJ2-7
CDR3: CASSLSGGLTYEQYF
DNA: TGCGCCAGCAGCTTGTCAGGGGGCCTTACCTACGAGCAGTACTTC

D: -
length: 18
V: TRBV21-1
J: TRBJ1-6
CDR3: CASSLWGVDLKACSPLHF
DNA: TGTGCCAGCAGCCTGTGGGGCGTGGATCTCAAGGCTTGTTCACCCCTCCACTTT

D: TRBD1
length: 15
V: TRBV24-1
J: TRBJ2-1
CDR3: CATSDPGQLYNEQFF
DNA: TGTGCCACCAGTGATCCGGGACAGTTATACAATGAGCAGTTCTTC

D: TRBD1
length: 16
V: TRBV2
J: TRBJ1-2
CDR3: CASSWDRVPTRYGYTF
DNA: TGTGCCAGCAGTTGGGACAGGGTCCCAACCAGGTATGGCTACACCTTC

D: -
length: 11
V: TRBV7-2
J: TRBJ2-4
CDR3: CASSLLDIQYF
DNA: TGTGCCAGCAGCTTATTGGACATTCAGTACTTC

D: -
length: 16
V: TRBV7-3
J: TRBJ2-1
CDR3: CASSLPGTLGANEQFF
DNA: TGTGCCAGCAGCTTACCTGGGACACTCGGTGCGAATGAGCAGTTCTTC

D: TRBD1
length: 15
V: TRBV18
J: TRBJ1-2
CDR3: CASSSAEGAGYGYTF
DNA: TGTGCCAGCTCATCAGCCGAGGGGGCAGGCTATGGCTACACCTTC

D: -
length: 12
V: TRBV7-2
J: TRBJ2-3
CDR3: CASSPISDTQYF
DNA: TGTGCCAGCAGCCCCATCTCAGATACGCAGTATTTT

D: TRBD2
length: 16
V: TRBV18
J: TRBJ2-5
CDR3: CASSPGTSVFQETQYF
DNA: TGTGCCAGCTCCCCCGGGACTAGCGTGTTCCAAGAGACCCAGTACTTC

D: -
length: 16
V: TRBV30
J: TRBJ1-5
CDR3: CAWSGGSPHSNQPQHF
DNA: TGTGCCTGGAGTGGTGGTTCCCCTCATAGCAATCAGCCCCAGCATTTT

D: -
length: 15
V: TRBV4-2
J: TRBJ1-2
CDR3: CASSQDGRGNNGYTF
DNA: TGTGCCAGCAGCCAAGACGGCAGGGGAAACAATGGCTACACCTTC

D: -
length: 14
V: TRBV19
J: TRBJ1-3
CDR3: CASSPPVSGNTIYF
DNA: TGTGCCAGTAGCCCTCCCGTCTCTGGAAACACCATATATTTT

D: -
length: 13
V: TRBV24-1
J: TRBJ1-1
CDR3: CATSDGGRKEAFF
DNA: TGTGCCACCAGTGATGGGGGGAGAAAGGAAGCTTTCTTT

D: -
length: 14
V: TRBV18
J: TRBJ2-1
CDR3: CASSPDGGYNEQFF
DNA: TGTGCCAGCTCACCAGACGGGGGCTACAATGAGCAGTTCTTC

D: -
length: 15
V: TRBV7-2
J: TRBJ1-2
CDR3: CASSLDPTAPYGYTF
DNA: TGTGCCAGCAGCTTAGACCCGACGGCACCATATGGCTACACCTTC

D: TRBD1
length: 14
V: TRBV15
J: TRBJ1-1
CDR3: CATSTGTGNTEAFF
DNA: TGTGCCACCAGTACCGGGACAGGGAACACTGAAGCTTTCTTT

D: TRBD2
length: 18
V: TRBV4-2
J: TRBJ2-6
CDR3: CASSLHLAGASGANVLTF
DNA: TGTGCCAGCAGCCTTCACCTAGCGGGAGCCTCTGGGGCCAACGTCCTGACTTTC